What follows are 25 T cell receptor beta chains derived from one specimen sequenced in a study of cytomegalovirus exposure and HLA in healthy donors. PCR used 60 Vbeta primers and 13 Jbeta primers. Clones were sequenced by immunoSEQ multiplex PCR, and TCRdb holds only the in-frame ones, with some missing. This repertoire shows roughly 120,000 clones, over 60% found once; its top ten account for 10% to 15%. The sample comprised PBMCs. These receptors originate from a man younger than 45 in good health and CMV-seropositive.

This chain links TRBV7-2 with TRBJ2-1, with 10 nucleotides matching TRBD2. Germline assignment: CDR1 SGHTA and CDR2 FQGNSA. J was trimmed by 8 bases and V by 5 bases; bases with no gene match: 6. The CDR3 is 14 residues long. This CDR3 reads CASSPGLAYDEQFF. DNA for the CDR3: TGTGCCAGCAGCCCGGGACTAGCGTACGATGAGCAGTTCTTC.

The chain uses TRBV6-1 and TRBJ1-5; TRBD1 agrees at 7 bases. J lost 6 bases, V lost 6 bases, and 11 bases had no gene match. Germline values: CDR1 MNHNS, CDR2 SASEGT. CDR3 length: 15 amino acids. The CDR3 DNA sequence: TGTGCCAGCAGAGAAAGACAGGGTTGGGTTCAGCCCCAGCATTTT. This sequence encodes CASRERQGWVQPQHF.

The sample holds one count of this clone. V and J are TRBV18 and TRBJ1-3, with 10 bases identical to TRBD1. There are 15 residues in the CDR3. Germline CDR1 KGHSH, CDR2 LQKENI. Trimming cost V 3 bases and J 7 bases; bases outside gene matches: 6. CDR3 bases: TGTGCCAGCTCACCCGGACAGGGGGGAGGCAACACCATATATTTT. Translation gives CASSPGQGGGNTIYF.

This chain joins TRBV10-2 and TRBJ2-7; tentatively, D is TRBD2 (6 bases). Trimming removed 8 bases from V and 1 base from J, with 15 bases in between. The CDR3 sequence is 14 residues long. From germline, CDR1 is WSHSY and CDR2 SAAADI. This chain's CDR3 is CASSPRRDSYEQYF. The CDR3 nucleotides read TGCGCCAGCTCCCCCAGGCGGGATTCCTACGAGCAGTACTTC.

The gene calls are TRBV27 and TRBJ2-2; 9 nucleotides line up with TRBD1. This CDR3 has 14 amino acids. V was pared by 11 bases and J by 6 bases, with 10 bases of the junction left unmatched. Per the germline V gene, CDR1 is MNHEY and CDR2 is SMNVEV (reference sequence). The CDR3 coding sequence is TGTGCCTCCAAGGGACAGGGTTCATCCGGGGAGCTGTTTTTT. This translates into CASKGQGSSGELFF.

V and J are TRBV15 and TRBJ2-5; TRBD1 aligns across 9 bases. The J call is doubtful: the DNA matches TRBJ2-7 better. The CDR3 runs to 15 residues. Per germline, CDR1 LNHNV and CDR2 YYDKDF (reference sequence). DNA of the CDR3: TGTGCCACCAGCAGACGGGACAGGGAGTCCTACGAGCAGTACTTC. Protein product: CATSRRDRESYEQYF.

This clone occurred a few times. J is TRBJ1-2 and V is TRBV7-8; TRBD1 might be the D (6 bases). Per germline, CDR1 SGHVS and CDR2 FQNEAQ. V was clipped by 5 bases and J by 4 bases, with 11 bases between them. CDR3 length: 13 residues. The CDR3 reads CASSPRGSYGYTF. The CDR3 DNA is TGTGCCAGCAGCCCCAGGGGTAGCTATGGCTACACCTTC.

The sample holds one count of this clone. J is TRBJ2-5 and V is TRBV5-1, with TRBD2 matching over 8 bases. The CDR3 length is 16 residues. The germline V gene has CDR1 SGHRS and CDR2 YFSETQ. V was clipped by 1 base and J by 1 base; unmatched bases: 6. This CDR3 is CASSLQAGGLQETQYF. The CDR3 region has the DNA TGCGCCAGCAGCTTGCAGGCGGGGGGCCTCCAAGAGACCCAGTACTTC.

The gene calls are TRBV27 and TRBJ2-7, with 7 bases aligning to TRBD1. Germline V gene sequence: CDR1 MNHEY, CDR2 SMNVEV (reference sequence). The CDR3 is 16 amino acids. V shed 0 bases and J 5 bases; nucleotides not matched to a gene: 10. CDR3: CASSLSSGTANHEQYF. DNA for the CDR3: TGTGCCAGCAGTTTATCGTCCGGGACAGCTAATCACGAGCAGTACTTC.

The chain links TRBV5-1 to TRBJ1-1; weak D call: TRBD1 (6 bases). CDR3 length equals 15 residues. Germline CDR1 and CDR2: SGHRS and YFSETQ. V lost 0 bases, J lost 4 bases, and 13 bases lay in between. CDR3 residues: CASSLGSGGRTEAFF. DNA of the CDR3: TGCGCCAGCAGCTTGGGGTCGGGGGGGCGCACTGAAGCTTTCTTT. Filled out from reference TRBV5-1 and TRBJ1-1, the complete variable domain reads KAGVTQTPRYLIKTRGQQVTLSCSPISGHRSVSWYQQTPGQGLQFLFEYFSETQRNKGNFPGRFSGRQFSNSRSEMNVSTLELGDSALYLCASSLGSGGRTEAFFGQGTRLTVV.

V and J are TRBV6-6 and TRBJ1-1, with 7 bases that match TRBD1. CDR1 and CDR2 (germline): MNHNY, SVGAGI (reference sequence). The CDR3 extends over 15 amino acids. With 0 bases clipped from V and 5 bases from J, the junction kept 6 bases outside the gene matches. The CDR3 region has the DNA TGTGCCAGCAGTTACTCGGACAGGCCCCGGACTGAAGCTTTCTTT. It codes for CASSYSDRPRTEAFF.

Of note for this clone: A read error may account for a junction end that differs from germline. J is TRBJ1-3 and V is TRBV7-2; D might be TRBD1 (6 bases). CDR3 length: 13 amino acids. Looked up from germline, CDR1 is SGHTA and CDR2 is FQGNSA. The CDR3 spells CASRLDRGNTIYF. In nucleotides, the CDR3 is TGTGCCAGCAGATTAGACAGGGGAAACACCATATATTTT.

This clone is a singleton in its sample. The chain combines TRBV5-6 with TRBJ2-7; perhaps TRBD1 as D (6 bases). The CDR3 contains 14 residues. The V gene lost 6 bases and the J gene lost 2 bases, with 15 bases spanning the gap. CDR1 is SGHDT and CDR2 is YYEEEE in the germline V gene. CDR3 coding DNA: TGTGCCAGCACCGGTGCCGGGACAACCTACGAGCAGTACTTC. It encodes CASTGAGTTYEQYF.

In this sample, this clone turned up once. The chain couples TRBV19 to TRBJ2-5; perhaps TRBD1 as D (6 bases). The CDR3 contains 14 residues. CDR1 LNHDA and CDR2 SQIVND come from the germline V gene (reference sequence). V lost 6 bases and J 2 bases, leaving 13 bases between the germline ends. The CDR3 region has the DNA TGTGCCAGTAGGCAGGCAGGGACACAAGAGACCCAGTACTTC. This sequence encodes CASRQAGTQETQYF.

The chain combines TRBV29-1 with TRBJ2-7, with no clear D. This CDR3 has 13 amino acids. Looked up from germline, CDR1 is SQVTM and CDR2 is ANQGSEA. The V end was cut by 4 bases, the J end by 2 bases, with 12 bases between. CDR3 amino acids: CSVVSSMTYEQYF. The CDR3 DNA sequence: TGCAGCGTTGTAAGTAGCATGACCTACGAGCAGTACTTC.

The chain links TRBV6-5 to TRBJ2-7, with no clear D. Germline CDR1 and CDR2: MNHEY and SVGAGI. Trimming left V 0 bases short and J 7 bases short, with 4 bases between. CDR3 length equals 11 residues. The DNA of the CDR3 is TGTGCCAGCAGTTACTCCCAGGAGCAGTACTTC. Its protein product is CASSYSQEQYF.

The chain joins TRBV5-1 to TRBJ1-1; D gene ambiguous. The CDR3 has 15 residues. The ends were cut back, 4 bases at V and 0 bases at J, with 13 bases in the middle. Germline-derived CDR1 and CDR2 are SGHRS and YFSETQ. The CDR3 sequence is CASSPGGLLNTEAFF. In DNA, the CDR3 is TGCGCCAGCAGCCCGGGTGGTCTCTTGAACACTGAAGCTTTCTTT.

J is TRBJ2-7 and V is TRBV28; TRBD1 matches 8 bases. This CDR3 contains 15 residues. CDR1 and CDR2 (germline): MDHEN, SYDVKM. The V gene end was trimmed by 7 bases and the J gene end by 3 bases; junction bases not matched to a gene: 11. CDR3 nucleotide sequence: TGTGCCAGCACCATCCGGAGGACAGGGATCTACGAGCAGTACTTC. Its protein product is CASTIRRTGIYEQYF.

The chain employs TRBV27 and TRBJ2-2, with no clear D. Trimming stripped 0 bases from V and 6 bases from J, with 5 bases between. Germline V gene data show CDR1 as MNHEY and CDR2 as SMNVEV (reference sequence). This CDR3 is 13 amino acids long. CDR3 bases: TGTGCCAGCAGTTTATCGCGCCCCGGGGAGCTGTTTTTT. Translated: CASSLSRPGELFF.

The rearrangement joins TRBV7-8 to TRBJ2-7, with D uncertain. CDR3 length: 16 residues. CDR1 is SGHVS and CDR2 is FQNEAQ in the germline V gene. V was clipped by 5 bases and J by 0 bases, with 17 bases between them. The CDR3 coding sequence is TGTGCCAGCAGCATAACCCGCCTGCCTAGCTCCTACGAGCAGTACTTC. This encodes CASSITRLPSSYEQYF.

The chain is built from TRBV11-3 and TRBJ2-1, with D perhaps matching TRBD2 (6 bases). The germline gives CDR1 SGHNT, CDR2 YENEEA. The V end was cut by 2 bases, the J end by 6 bases, with 14 bases between. This CDR3 is 15 amino acids long. CDR3: CASSLWDSKINEQFF. In nucleotides, the CDR3 is TGTGCCAGCAGCTTATGGGACTCGAAGATCAATGAGCAGTTCTTC.

This clone was picked up one time. This rearrangement joins TRBV28 to TRBJ2-5, with 13 bases lining up with TRBD2. Germline CDR1 reads MDHEN; CDR2 reads SYDVKM. The V and J ends lost 5 bases and 5 bases, in that order; junction bases with no gene match: 8. The CDR3 totals 16 residues. For the CDR3, the DNA is TGTGCCAGCAGTAAGGGACTAGCGGGGCCAGGGGAGACCCAGTACTTC. This sequence encodes CASSKGLAGPGETQYF.

This chain connects TRBV13 to TRBJ1-6, with TRBD1 as a possible D gene (5 bases). V was clipped by 5 bases and J by 7 bases, with 12 bases between them. This CDR3 has 14 residues. CDR1 and CDR2 (germline): PRHDT, FYEKMQ (reference sequence). The CDR3, as DNA: TGTGCCAGCAGCGCAGGGTTATCGAATTCACCCCTCCACTTT. Translation gives CASSAGLSNSPLHF. Looking up the rest from reference TRBV13 and TRBJ1-6 gives the full variable domain: AAGVIQSPRHLIKEKRETATLKCYPIPRHDTVYWYQQGPGQDPQFLISFYEKMQSDKGSIPDRFSAQQFSDYHSELNMSSLELGDSALYFCASSAGLSNSPLHFGNGTRLTVT.

The rearrangement uses TRBV19 and TRBJ1-3, with TRBD1 matching over 8 bases. With V trimmed by 4 bases and J by 0 bases, 8 bases remained unmatched. The CDR3 extends over 17 amino acids. In germline, CDR1 is LNHDA, CDR2 SQIVND (reference sequence). The CDR3 loop is CASSKNGQGSSGNTIYF. In DNA, the CDR3 is TGTGCCAGTAGTAAGAACGGACAGGGTAGCTCTGGAAACACCATATATTTT.

The CDR3 DNA follows: TGCGCCAGCAGCCAAGAAGACAGCATTCTCTATGGCTACACCTTC. It yields the protein CASSQEDSILYGYTF. The rearrangement joins TRBV4-1 to TRBJ1-2, with D possibly matching TRBD1 (5 bases). This CDR3 has 15 residues. The germline V and J ends were trimmed by 0 bases and 4 bases, with 12 bases remaining between them. Germline CDR1 MGHRA, CDR2 YSYEKL.